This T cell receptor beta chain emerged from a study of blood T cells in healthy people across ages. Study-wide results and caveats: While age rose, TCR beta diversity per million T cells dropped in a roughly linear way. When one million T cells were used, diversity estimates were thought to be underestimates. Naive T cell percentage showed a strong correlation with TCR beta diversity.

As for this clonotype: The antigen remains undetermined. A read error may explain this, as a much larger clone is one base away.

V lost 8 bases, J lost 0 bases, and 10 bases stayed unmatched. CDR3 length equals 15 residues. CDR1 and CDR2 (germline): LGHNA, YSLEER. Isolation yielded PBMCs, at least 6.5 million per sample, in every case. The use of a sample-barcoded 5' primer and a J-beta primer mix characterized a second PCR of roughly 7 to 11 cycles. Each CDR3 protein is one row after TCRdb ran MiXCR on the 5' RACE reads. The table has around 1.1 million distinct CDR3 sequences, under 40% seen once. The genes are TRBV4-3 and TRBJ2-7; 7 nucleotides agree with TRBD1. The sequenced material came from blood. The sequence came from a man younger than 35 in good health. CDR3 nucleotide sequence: TGCGCCAGCCGCCTAGACAGGGCTTCCTCCTACGAGCAGTACTTC. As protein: CASRLDRASSYEQYF.